Listed below are T cell receptor beta chains from one sample, sequenced in a study of naive and memory T cell subsets. TCRdb reanalysed the UMI-ligation and nested PCR reads using MiXCR and keeps one entry per CDR3 protein. Found here are tens of thousands of distinct CDR3 sequences, around 13% of them singletons; the top ten hold 0.75% to 1%. The sample comprised central memory CD4+ T cells from blood. The origin of the receptors is a human donor in good health. The CDR3 runs from the conserved cysteine through the conserved F or W. The D gene is left open where the match is weak. A clone size is listed for some rows: how often the clone was seen (once, few, many), or a class if it is expanded.

d_call clone_size j_call v_call cdr3_nt cdr3_aa
NA medium-sized TRBJ2-6 TRBV20-1 TGCAGTGCTAGAGATAAGGGGTCTGGGGCCAACGTCCTGACTTTC CSARDKGSGANVLTF
NA NA TRBJ1-4 TRBV5-1 TGCGCCAGCAGCTTGTGGGGGATCGAGGAAAAACTGTTTTTT CASSLWGIEEKLFF
TRBD2 few TRBJ2-1 TRBV28 TGTGCCAGCAGTCTCCTAGCGGGAGGGACATACAATGAGCAGTTCTTC CASSLLAGGTYNEQFF
TRBD2 few TRBJ2-1 TRBV18 TGTGCCAGCTCACCACCGAGCGGGAGAGGTGAGCAGTTCTTC CASSPPSGRGEQFF
NA NA TRBJ1-1 TRBV29-1 TGCAGCGTTCAGCAGGTACTAAGGAACACTGAAGCTTTCTTT CSVQQVLRNTEAFF
TRBD1 NA TRBJ2-1 TRBV29-1 TGCAGCGTTGTGGGGACAGCTTTTAACAATGAGCAGTTCTTC CSVVGTAFNNEQFF
TRBD1 few TRBJ1-5 TRBV6-2/TRBV6-3 TGTGCCAGCAGTTACTCGGCGGAGCAGGGGGCAACGAGCAATCAGCCCCAGCATTTT CASSYSAEQGATSNQPQHF
TRBD1 many TRBJ2-5 TRBV5-6 TGTGCCAGCAGCCTGACAGGGGGCGGAGGCGAGACCCAGTACTTC CASSLTGGGGETQYF
TRBD1 NA TRBJ1-5 TRBV20-1 TGCAGTGCAGAAACAGGGGTTTTTAGTCAGCCCCAGCATTTT CSAETGVFSQPQHF
TRBD1 many TRBJ2-7 TRBV29-1 TGCAGCGTTTCCTCGGGACAGGGCTACGAGCAGTACTTC CSVSSGQGYEQYF
NA few TRBJ2-5 TRBV20-1 TGCAGTGCTCCCCCTGGGGGAGGGGGCATGGAGACCCAGTACTTC CSAPPGGGGMETQYF
NA NA TRBJ2-3 TRBV24-1 TGTGCCACCAGTGATTCAGCGGATACGCAGTATTTT CATSDSADTQYF
TRBD2 few TRBJ2-7 TRBV25-1 TGTGCCAGCAAACGGGGGGGACACGAGCAGTACTTC CASKRGGHEQYF
NA NA TRBJ1-4 TRBV7-2 TGTGCCAGCAGAGGGTCCGTGGGAAAACTGTTTTTT CASRGSVGKLFF
TRBD1 few TRBJ2-5 TRBV7-8 TGTGCCAGCAGCTCGGGGACAGGGATGGAGACCCAGTACTTC CASSSGTGMETQYF
NA many TRBJ1-3 TRBV12-3/TRBV12-4 TGTGCCAGCAGTTTTAGCAGTTTCCACTCTGGAAACACCATATATTTT CASSFSSFHSGNTIYF
NA few TRBJ1-1 TRBV10-3 TGTGCCATCAGGGGTGGGGGAGTCACTGAAGCTTTCTTT CAIRGGGVTEAFF
TRBD1 few TRBJ1-1 TRBV7-9 TGTGCCAGCAGCCTAAAAGGACAGGGTGGCACTGAAGCTTTCTTT CASSLKGQGGTEAFF
NA few TRBJ2-3 TRBV5-5 TGTGCCAGCAGCTTACTTGGGACCGGGACCGATTTTGATACGCAGTATTTT CASSLLGTGTDFDTQYF
TRBD2 NA TRBJ2-5 TRBV6-2/TRBV6-3 TGTGCCAGCAGTTGGACTAGTTATCGGGAAGAGACCCAGTACTTC CASSWTSYREETQYF
TRBD1 NA TRBJ2-1 TRBV13 TGTGCCAGCAGCTTGACAGGGGTGGGTGAGCAGTTCTTC CASSLTGVGEQFF